A single sample is the source of the 4 T cell receptor beta chains below, sequenced in a study of post-analysis software for immune sequencing data. Study-level points and caveats: Patients had higher frequencies than controls of roughly five TRBV segments, including TRBV5-6, TRBV5-1 and TRBV20-1.

Antigens for these TCRs are unknown. Included in the TCR beta cDNA libraries were unique molecular identifiers. TCRdb fed the PCR reads into MiXCR, producing one record per CDR3 protein. The repertoire holds 600,000 to 750,000 distinct CDR3 sequences, with 59% as singletons. Sequencing was carried out using blood. These receptors were taken from a girl aged 2-10 years with multiple sclerosis.

On this clonotype itself: This may be a read error: a much more frequent sequence differs by one nucleotide. The chain joins TRBV11-3 to TRBJ1-2, with 8 bases that match TRBD1. Germline V gene data show CDR1 as SGHNT and CDR2 as YENEEA. The CDR3 covers 13 residues. Trimming at V came to 5 bases and at J to 6 bases, leaving 5 bases not matched to a gene. CDR3 nucleotides: TGTGCCAGCAGCCCTATGACAGGGGATGGCTACACCTTC. Its protein is CASSPMTGDGYTF.

This clonotype was counted between two and nine times. This chain connects TRBV28 to TRBJ1-5; D is possibly TRBD1 (5 bases). Per the germline V gene, CDR1 is MDHEN and CDR2 is SYDVKM. Trimming cost V 3 bases and J 7 bases, with 13 bases left between them. There are 14 residues in the CDR3. CDR3 amino acids: CASSFRGLGQPQHF. In DNA, the CDR3 is TGTGCCAGCAGTTTTAGGGGTCTTGGCCAGCCCCAGCATTTT.

This clonotype was seen once. The V gene is TRBV12-3 or TRBV12-4, the J gene TRBJ2-4; the D is unclear. The V gene lost 5 bases and the J gene lost 0 bases, with 14 bases spanning the gap. The CDR3 loop spans 16 amino acids. The CDR3 DNA is TGTGCCAGCAGTCTTAGGGAATCCCAAGCCAAAAACATTCAGTACTTC. Translating it yields CASSLRESQAKNIQYF.

The chain links TRBV12-3 or TRBV12-4 to TRBJ1-2; no firm D call. V was shortened by 2 bases and J by 4 bases, with 11 bases between the two germline ends. This CDR3 is 14 amino acids long. DNA of the CDR3: TGTGCCAGCAGTTTAACCTCCGGGGTCTATGGCTACACCTTC. Translation gives CASSLTSGVYGYTF.